This TCR beta chain was recovered during a study of metastatic and nonmetastatic thyroid tumors. Study-level background: The study looked at repertoires side by side in blood and in tumor or nodule tissue from malignant and benign thyroid patients. The study, taken as a whole, reports: A significant increase in TCR beta diversity was reportedly seen in malignant thyroid tumors relative to benign nodules, in blood and tumor.

V was trimmed by 0 bases and J by 5 bases, leaving 11 bases between them. The CDR3 spans 14 residues. CDR1 and CDR2 from the germline V gene are SGDLS and YYNGEE. The table lists this clone with many counts. Its antigen is unknown. In the authors' workflow: A classifier of distant metastasis in papillary thyroid cancer was built from CDR3 differences (across clinicopathological groups). TCRdb re-called the PCR reads with MiXCR. Clone size and V and J calls follow TCRdb, not the original study. The data show about 34,000 clones, about 15% seen once. There were no patients who had received any treatment before thyroid surgery.

The sequenced sample was blood. This rearrangement joins TRBV9 to TRBJ1-2; D is uncertain. The TCR sequence derives from a female donor with papillary thyroid cancer or a benign thyroid nodule (not recorded which). Some clones in this sample may be carry-over from other donors' samples. CDR3 bases: TGTGCCAGCAGCGTAGGTACATCTGAATATGGCTACACCTTC. Its translation: CASSVGTSEYGYTF. The full variable domain, with the rest looked up from reference TRBV9 and TRBJ1-2, is DSGVTQTPKHLITATGQRVTLRCSPRSGDLSVYWYQQSLDQGLQFLIQYYNGEERAKGNILERFSAQQFPDLHSELNLSSLELGDSALYFCASSVGTSEYGYTFGSGTRLTVV.